This entry concerns a single TCR beta chain. This entry belongs to a study of shared clonotypes between healthy human individuals. Germline values: CDR1 MNHEY, CDR2 SVGAGI. The germline V and J ends were trimmed by 11 bases and 0 bases, with 10 bases remaining between them. CDR3 length: 12 residues. Method: immunoSEQ multiplex PCR; TCRdb's copy keeps in-frame clones and lacks some. Of 2 million to 3 million clones detected, more than 90% appear once; the ten largest clones hold around 0.14%. Sequencing used naive CD4+ T cells sorted from blood. Subset reported: CD45RA+ positively selected. This chain joins TRBV6-5 and TRBJ1-1, with unresolved D. The TCR originated in a man between 18 and 29 years old in good health. The CDR3 protein is CASGLLNTEAFF. In nucleotides, the CDR3 is TGTGCCTCCGGGCTGCTGAACACTGAAGCTTTCTTT.